Presented here are 22 T cell receptor beta chains from one specimen sequenced in a study of cytomegalovirus exposure and HLA in healthy donors. Primers included in the PCR were 60 Vbeta and 13 Jbeta primers. The data were produced by immunoSEQ multiplex PCR, yet TCRdb's version contains in-frame clones alone and is incomplete. The sample consists of about 150,000 clones, about 72% of them appearing once. The sample consisted of PBMCs. The receptor source for this set is a man aged 40-49 years in good health and CMV-seronegative.

The V gene is TRBV4-3, the J gene TRBJ2-1, with 16 positions matching TRBD2. CDR1 LGHNA and CDR2 YSLEER come from the germline V gene. The J segment lost 7 bases and the V segment lost 4 bases, leaving 4 bases of the junction unmatched. This CDR3 is 16 amino acids long. The CDR3 DNA follows: TGCGCCAGCAGCCGAGGGACTAGCGGGAGGGTGAATGAGCAGTTCTTC. Its protein is CASSRGTSGRVNEQFF.

This chain uses TRBV5-1 with TRBJ1-4, with TRBD1 identical over 8 bases. From germline, CDR1 is SGHRS and CDR2 YFSETQ. The CDR3 runs to 16 residues. Trimming removed 3 bases from V and 2 bases from J; junction bases left unmatched: 6. CDR3 in DNA: TGCGCCAGCAGCTACGTTCGACAGGGGACTAATGAAAAACTGTTTTTT. It encodes CASSYVRQGTNEKLFF.

This clone showed up just once. CDR3 bases: TGTGCCAGCAGTTCAGACAGGGGCGTAACTGAAGCTTTCTTT. It is translated as CASSSDRGVTEAFF. The rearrangement joins TRBV2 to TRBJ1-1, with TRBD1 matching 8 bases. V gave up 5 bases and J gave up 5 bases; unmatched junction bases: 7. Germline assignment: CDR1 SNHLY and CDR2 FYNNEI. This CDR3 spans 14 amino acids.

This clone was seen a single time. This chain uses TRBV7-6 with TRBJ2-5; the D is unclear. The germline V gene has CDR1 SGHVS and CDR2 FNYEAQ. Trimming left V 7 bases short and J 5 bases short, with 8 bases between. This CDR3 spans 11 amino acids. The CDR3 coding sequence is TGTGCCAGCACCCGAGTGGAGACCCAGTACTTC. It encodes CASTRVETQYF. Filled out from reference TRBV7-6 and TRBJ2-5, the complete variable domain reads GAGVSQSPRYKVTKRGQDVALRCDPISGHVSLYWYRQALGQGPEFLTYFNYEAQQDKSGLPNDRFSAERPEGSISTLTIQRTEQRDSAMYRCASTRVETQYFGPGTRLLVL.

The genes are TRBV10-3 and TRBJ2-5, with 9 bases matching TRBD2. Germline loops: CDR1 ENHRY, CDR2 SYGVKD. V was pared by 6 bases and J by 0 bases, with 8 bases of the junction left unmatched. This CDR3 comprises 16 residues. CDR3 sequence: CAISARAGGDQETQYF. The CDR3 DNA is TGTGCCATCAGCGCCCGCGCGGGGGGGGACCAAGAGACCCAGTACTTC.

V gene TRBV5-4 combines with J gene TRBJ2-1; 13 bases are a match to TRBD2. V trimming: 2 bases; J trimming: 7 bases; junction bases outside the gene matches: 6. Germline CDR1 reads SGHNT; CDR2 reads YYREEE (reference sequence). CDR3 length: 16 residues. This chain's CDR3 is CASSLGLAGAGNEQFF. CDR3 nucleotide sequence: TGTGCCAGCAGCTTAGGACTAGCGGGAGCAGGGAATGAGCAGTTCTTC.

The chain is built from TRBV29-1 and TRBJ2-7; a weak D match, TRBD2 (5 bases). Germline assignment: CDR1 SQVTM and CDR2 ANQGSEA. V lost 1 base and J lost 7, with 14 bases in between. The CDR3 extends over 13 amino acids. The CDR3 reads CSVEGSDFREQYF. The CDR3 DNA follows: TGCAGCGTTGAAGGGTCGGACTTTCGGGAGCAGTACTTC.

With regard to this clone: The identical CDR3 is also encoded by other nucleotide sequences in the sample. This chain connects TRBV7-9 to TRBJ2-7, with TRBD1 identical over 8 bases. The CDR3 extends over 14 amino acids. CDR1 SEHNR and CDR2 FQNEAQ come from the germline V gene (reference sequence). The J segment lost 2 bases and the V segment lost 4 bases, leaving 4 bases of the junction unmatched. The CDR3 nucleotides are TGTGCCAGCAGCTCTCGGACAGGGACCTACGAGCAGTACTTC. Translation: CASSSRTGTYEQYF.

The chain couples TRBV9 to TRBJ2-3; 7 nucleotides agree with TRBD2. CDR1 is SGDLS and CDR2 is YYNGEE in the germline V gene. Trimming took 2 bases from V and 1 from J; bases not matched to a gene: 1. The CDR3 covers 14 residues. The CDR3 spells CASSVTSGTDTQYF. The CDR3 DNA reads as TGTGCCAGCAGCGTCACTAGCGGCACAGATACGCAGTATTTT.

The chain recombines TRBV9 with TRBJ1-1; 8 bases align to TRBD1. V lost 4 bases to trimming and J lost 4 bases; unmatched junction nucleotides: 9. This CDR3 has 15 residues. Germline V gene sequence: CDR1 SGDLS, CDR2 YYNGEE. The CDR3 DNA is TGTGCCAGCAGCCAACGGACAGGGTATGGCACTGAAGCTTTCTTT. Protein: CASSQRTGYGTEAFF.

The V gene is TRBV12-5, the J gene TRBJ1-1; D call uncertain. There are 14 residues in the CDR3. The V and J ends lost 0 bases and 5 bases respectively, with 10 bases between them. The V gene's germline CDR1 is LGHNT and CDR2 FRNRAP. CDR3 nucleotide sequence: TGTGCTAGTGGTTTGGTACTTAGGCGGACTGAAGCTTTCTTT. This gives the protein CASGLVLRRTEAFF.

The chain carries TRBV4-3 and TRBJ2-1, with TRBD2 matching over 8 bases. The CDR3 has 18 residues. J was trimmed by 0 bases and V by 0 bases; bases with no gene match: 7. In germline, CDR1 is LGHNA, CDR2 YSLEER. In DNA, the CDR3 is TGCGCCAGCAGCCAAGATTACCGGGAGGGCCTCTCCTACAATGAGCAGTTCTTC. Its protein is CASSQDYREGLSYNEQFF.

CDR3 amino acids: CASSEALQGSTDTQYF. CDR3 sequence (DNA): TGTGCCAGCAGTGAAGCGCTACAGGGAAGCACAGATACGCAGTATTTT. The rearrangement joins TRBV6-1 to TRBJ2-3; a possible D gene is TRBD1 (6 bases). The CDR3 is made up of 16 amino acids. V shed 0 bases and J shed 0 bases, with 10 bases lying between them. CDR1 is MNHNS and CDR2 is SASEGT in the germline V gene.

The chain uses TRBV7-9 and TRBJ1-4; D unclear. Germline CDR1 reads SEHNR; CDR2 reads FQNEAQ (reference sequence). The V end lost 5 bases, the J end lost 0 bases, and 13 bases lay between the germline ends. The length of the CDR3 is 16 residues. CDR3 in amino acids: CASSPFGGATNEKLFF. In DNA, the CDR3 is TGTGCCAGCAGCCCATTCGGCGGAGCAACTAATGAAAAACTGTTTTTT.

V usage is TRBV28 and J usage is TRBJ2-7, with 8 bases that match TRBD2. Germline assignment: CDR1 MDHEN and CDR2 SYDVKM. The CDR3 totals 14 residues. J gave up 4 bases and V 6 bases, and 8 bases lay outside the gene matches. CDR3 amino acids: CASSYERELYEQYF. As DNA, the CDR3 is TGTGCCAGCAGCTATGAGCGGGAGTTGTACGAGCAGTACTTC.

This chain uses TRBV30 with TRBJ1-2; D might be TRBD1 (6 bases). Germline lookup yields CDR1 GTSNPN and CDR2 SVGIG (reference sequence). Trimming left V 4 bases short and J 8 bases short, with 17 bases between. The CDR3 runs 13 residues. CDR3 protein: CAWMGGGKGGYTF. CDR3 coding DNA: TGTGCCTGGATGGGTGGGGGCAAAGGGGGCTACACCTTC.

This chain uses TRBV7-9 with TRBJ2-7; 10 bases line up with TRBD2. V was clipped by 1 base and J by 5 bases; unmatched bases: 5. The germline gives CDR1 SEHNR, CDR2 FQNEAQ (reference sequence). The CDR3 contains 15 residues. This chain's CDR3 is CASSLGLAGVNEQYF. In DNA form, the CDR3 reads TGTGCCAGCAGCTTAGGCCTAGCGGGAGTTAACGAGCAGTACTTC. Drawing the rest from reference TRBV7-9 and TRBJ2-7, the complete variable domain is DTGVSQNPRHKITKRGQNVTFRCDPISEHNRLYWYRQTLGQGPEFLTYFQNEAQLEKSRLLSDRFSAERPKGSFSTLEIQRTEQGDSAMYLCASSLGLAGVNEQYFGPGTRLTVT.

This clone was counted between two and nine times. V and J are TRBV7-9 and TRBJ1-1, with D uncertain. The CDR3 length is 13 residues. V lost 5 bases and J lost 0, with 7 bases in between. Germline values: CDR1 SEHNR, CDR2 FQNEAQ (reference sequence). The DNA of the CDR3 is TGTGCCAGCAGCAGCAAAATGAACACTGAAGCTTTCTTT. Its protein product is CASSSKMNTEAFF.

The chain is built from TRBV30 and TRBJ1-5; D unresolved. The CDR3 runs to 13 residues. Trimming removed 3 bases at V and 4 bases at J, with 10 bases between. The germline CDR1 and CDR2 sequences are GTSNPN and SVGIG (reference sequence). The chain's CDR3 is CAWSHSGNQPQHF. The CDR3 DNA follows: TGTGCCTGGAGCCATAGCGGGAATCAGCCCCAGCATTTT.

This clone was detected a few times. The chain recombines TRBV4-3 with TRBJ2-6; D not certain. Germline assignment: CDR1 LGHNA and CDR2 YSLEER. The CDR3 consists of 16 residues. V was cut by 1 base and J by 0 bases, with 7 bases left in between. CDR3 in DNA: TGCGCCAGCAGCCAAGCAGGATCCTCTGGGGCCAACGTCCTGACTTTC. Translated, it gives CASSQAGSSGANVLTF.

This clone has just a few counts. The CDR3, as DNA: TGTGCCAGCAGCCGTAGAGTCTCGGACAATGAGCAGTTCTTC. It yields the protein CASSRRVSDNEQFF. J is TRBJ2-1 and V is TRBV28; D is ambiguous. Germline CDR1 is MDHEN and CDR2 is SYDVKM. V lost 6 bases, J lost 5 bases, and 14 bases lay in between. The CDR3 runs to 14 residues.

The chain has TRBV4-2 and TRBJ2-6; 8 bases fit TRBD2. Losses at the gene ends were 5 bases for V and 2 bases for J; bases not matched to a gene: 2. Germline V gene sequence: CDR1 LGHNA, CDR2 YNFKEQ. The CDR3 runs to 15 residues. The CDR3 spells CASSSGGTGANVLTF. Here the CDR3 DNA reads TGTGCCAGCAGCTCGGGAGGGACTGGGGCCAACGTCCTGACTTTC.